These T cell receptor beta chains were read from a single sample in a study of blood T cell repertoires in COVID-19. Method: immunoSEQ multiplex PCR; TCRdb's copy keeps in-frame clones and lacks some. This table has about 250,000 clones, 86% appearing once. The sequenced material came from PBMCs or T cells enriched from blood (not recorded which). All receptors come from a man in his forties who had recovered from COVID-19. The CDR3 runs from the conserved cysteine through the conserved F or W. Fields, in order: J gene, clone size, V gene, D gene, CDR3 protein, CDR3 DNA. The D gene is left open where the match is weak. Rows give clone size only sometimes, using once, few, many, or a class for an expanded clone.

>TRBJ2-5|.|TRBV10-3|TRBD2
CAISEVGGYQETQYF
TGTGCCATCAGTGAGGTCGGGGGGTACCAAGAGACCCAGTACTTC
>TRBJ1-2|.|TRBV6-1|.
CASSETAALYGYTF
TGTGCCAGCAGTGAAACCGCGGCGCTATATGGCTACACCTTC
>TRBJ1-5|few|TRBV30|.
CAWSTGKRQPQHF
TGTGCCTGGAGCACGGGAAAACGCCAGCCCCAGCATTTT
>TRBJ1-5|.|TRBV19|TRBD1
CASAQGADQPQHF
TGTGCCAGTGCACAGGGGGCCGACCAGCCCCAGCATTTT
>TRBJ2-3|.|TRBV14|TRBD2
CASRFSGRPDTQYF
TGTGCCAGCAGATTTAGCGGGAGGCCAGATACGCAGTATTTT
>TRBJ2-4|.|TRBV5-5|.
CASSLDSRYTLGGVKNIQYF
TGTGCCAGCAGCTTGGACTCAAGGTACACCCTCGGAGGAGTGAAAAACATTCAGTACTTC
>TRBJ1-5|.|TRBV6-6|.
CAVQGPNQPQHF
TGTGCTGTACAGGGCCCCAATCAGCCCCAGCATTTT
>TRBJ2-5|.|TRBV7-6|.
CASSLLQETQYF
TGTGCCAGCAGCTTACTTCAAGAGACCCAGTACTTC
>TRBJ2-7|.|TRBV5-1|.
CASSFAGEREQYF
TGCGCCAGCAGCTTTGCAGGGGAGAGGGAGCAGTACTTC
>TRBJ1-2|once|TRBV18|TRBD1
CASSPEDRVSSGYTF
TGTGCCAGCTCACCCGAAGACAGGGTTTCCTCTGGCTACACCTTC
>TRBJ1-2|.|TRBV3-1/TRBV3-2|.
CASSQSEGAGEGFNYGYTF
TGTGCCAGCAGCCAAAGTGAAGGGGCAGGGGAGGGCTTTAACTATGGCTACACCTTC
>TRBJ2-1|.|TRBV12-3/TRBV12-4|TRBD2
CASKLAEYNEQFF
TGTGCCAGCAAACTAGCGGAGTACAATGAGCAGTTCTTC
>TRBJ1-4|.|TRBV5-1|.
CASSLDGGGTNEKLFF
TGCGCCAGCAGCTTGGACGGAGGCGGGACTAATGAAAAACTGTTTTTT
>TRBJ2-1|.|TRBV9|TRBD1
CASSDPHRGRQNNEQFF
TGTGCCAGCAGCGACCCTCACAGGGGGAGGCAAAACAATGAGCAGTTCTTC
>TRBJ1-5|.|TRBV5-1|.
CASSLDGPRQPQHF
TGCGCCAGCAGCCTGGACGGCCCGCGGCAGCCCCAGCATTTT
>TRBJ1-3|.|TRBV19|TRBD1
CASSMTGDANTIYF
TGTGCCAGTAGTATGACAGGGGATGCAAACACCATATATTTT
>TRBJ2-3|.|TRBV19|.
CASMDLTGTDTQYF
TGTGCCAGTATGGACTTGACGGGAACAGATACGCAGTATTTT
>TRBJ2-2|.|TRBV24-1|.
CATSGTKETGELFF
TGTGCCACCAGTGGGACTAAAGAGACCGGGGAGCTGTTTTTT
>TRBJ1-6|.|TRBV6-5|TRBD1
CASSGTENSPLHF
TGTGCCAGCAGCGGGACAGAAAATTCACCCCTCCACTTT
>TRBJ1-2|.|TRBV28|.
CASSAGSGYTF
TGTGCCAGCAGTGCCGGGTCGGGGTACACCTTC
>TRBJ1-3|.|TRBV5-1|.
CASGPQVSGNTIYF
TGCGCCAGCGGGCCCCAGGTGTCTGGAAACACCATATATTTT
>TRBJ2-7|.|TRBV2|.
CASTVDRRVGYEQYF
TGTGCCAGCACCGTCGACAGGCGGGTAGGCTACGAGCAGTACTTC
>TRBJ2-3|.|TRBV20-1|.
CSAKEVDTQYF
TGCAGTGCGAAAGAGGTGGATACGCAGTATTTT
>TRBJ2-3|.|TRBV28|.
CASSPPRRIADTQYF
TGTGCCAGCAGTCCCCCTAGGAGAATCGCAGATACGCAGTATTTT
>TRBJ2-7|.|TRBV10-1|.
CARGPPASSYEQYF
TGCGCCAGGGGCCCTCCGGCGAGCTCCTACGAGCAGTACTTC
>TRBJ1-2|.|TRBV9|.
CASSEGGLPSGNGYTF
TGTGCCAGCAGCGAGGGAGGACTTCCTTCAGGGAACGGCTACACCTTC
>TRBJ2-3|.|TRBV7-2|TRBD2
CASSLMGLAGGTDTQYF
TGTGCCAGCAGCTTAATGGGACTAGCGGGTGGCACAGATACGCAGTATTTT
>TRBJ1-1|.|TRBV6-5|TRBD1
CASSGQMNTEAFF
TGTGCCAGCTCGGGACAGATGAACACTGAAGCTTTCTTT
>TRBJ2-7|.|TRBV10-3|.
CAISEGWDNQYEQYF
TGTGCCATCAGTGAAGGATGGGACAATCAATACGAGCAGTACTTC
>TRBJ1-5|.|TRBV27|.
CASSFGGAGQPQHF
TGTGCCAGCAGTTTTGGGGGCGCGGGTCAGCCCCAGCATTTT
>TRBJ1-1|.|TRBV28|.
CVTGGVDTEAFF
TGTGTCACCGGGGGGGTGGACACTGAAGCTTTCTTT
>TRBJ2-1|.|TRBV15|.
CATSQDWSSYNEQFF
TGTGCCACCAGCCAGGACTGGTCCTCCTACAATGAGCAGTTCTTC
>TRBJ1-2|.|TRBV29-1|.
CSASQGRYGYTF
TGCAGCGCCTCACAGGGACGCTATGGCTACACCTTC
>TRBJ1-4|few|TRBV4-3|.
CASSRDSQGNNEKLFF
TGCGCCAGCAGCCGGGACTCTCAGGGAAATAATGAAAAACTGTTTTTT
>TRBJ1-2|.|TRBV3-1/TRBV3-2|.
CASSQVRGYYGYTF
TGTGCCAGCAGCCAAGTTCGGGGGTACTATGGCTACACCTTC
>TRBJ1-2|.|TRBV28|.
CASSPSGNYGYTF
TGTGCCAGCAGTCCGTCGGGGAACTATGGCTACACCTTC
>TRBJ2-3|.|TRBV10-3|.
CAISDEGSTDTQYF
TGTGCCATCAGTGACGAGGGTAGCACAGATACGCAGTATTTT
>TRBJ1-2|.|TRBV10-3|TRBD1
CAISEPGGPQGYGYTF
TGTGCCATCAGTGAGCCAGGGGGGCCCCAGGGGTATGGCTACACCTTC
>TRBJ2-7|.|TRBV27|.
CASSFRPGAYEQYF
TGTGCCAGCAGTTTTCGCCCAGGGGCCTACGAGCAGTACTTC
>TRBJ2-4|.|TRBV14|.
CASSQDLLAGRAKNIQYF
TGTGCCAGCAGCCAAGATCTGTTGGCAGGGCGAGCCAAAAACATTCAGTACTTC
>TRBJ2-7|.|TRBV11-2|TRBD1
CASSFLRRTGFEQYF
TGTGCCAGCAGCTTCTTGCGGAGGACAGGGTTCGAGCAGTACTTC
>TRBJ2-3|few|TRBV5-4|TRBD2
CASSPRLAGGGDTQYF
TGTGCCAGCAGCCCTAGACTAGCGGGGGGAGGGGATACGCAGTATTTT
>TRBJ1-2|.|TRBV5-8|TRBD1
CASSFSPGTEDYTF
TGTGCCAGCAGCTTTTCCCCCGGGACAGAAGACTACACCTTC
>TRBJ2-1|.|TRBV9|.
CASSVGGGRSYNEQFF
TGTGCCAGCAGCGTAGGTGGGGGCCGCTCCTACAATGAGCAGTTCTTC
>TRBJ1-1|.|TRBV23-1|.
CASGVKNTEAFF
TGCGCCAGCGGAGTCAAGAACACTGAAGCTTTCTTT
>TRBJ1-3|.|TRBV19|TRBD1
CASSIGTGQTTIYF
TGTGCCAGTAGTATCGGGACAGGGCAGACCACCATATATTTT
>TRBJ1-5|.|TRBV7-6|.
CASSGLYQPQHF
TGTGCCAGCAGCGGCCTCTATCAGCCCCAGCATTTT